The 8 T cell receptor beta chains below were found in one sample sequenced in a study of a mutant IDH1 vaccine in newly diagnosed glioma. Sequencing used immunoSEQ multiplex PCR; TCRdb keeps in-frame clones, though not all of them. The table records 55,000 or so clones, more than 85% of them present only once. Their target antigens are unknown. Time point of the sample: week 11, during vaccination. All doses held 300 ug of mutant IDH1 20-mer peptide, with topical imiquimod. Sample: PBMCs, taken from a glioma patient whose treatment included an IDH1 peptide vaccine. These receptors were obtained from a man aged 45-65 years with glioma.

The chain couples TRBV10-1 to TRBJ2-2; 8 bases agree with TRBD1. J gave up 1 base and V 6 bases, and 4 bases lay outside the gene matches. Germline V gene data show CDR1 as WNHNN and CDR2 as SYGVQD (reference sequence). The CDR3 extends over 15 amino acids. CDR3 sequence reads: CASSLGTGNTGELFF. The CDR3 DNA reads TGCGCCAGCAGCCTTGGGACAGGGAACACCGGGGAGCTGTTTTTT.

The chain links TRBV28 to TRBJ1-1, with 9 bases aligning to TRBD1. The J segment lost 6 bases and the V segment lost 5 bases, leaving 7 bases of the junction unmatched. The CDR3 length is 14 residues. Per the germline V gene, CDR1 is MDHEN and CDR2 is SYDVKM. This chain's CDR3 is CASSRDRGTAEAFF. The CDR3 DNA is TGTGCCAGCAGTCGCGACAGGGGGACGGCTGAAGCTTTCTTT.

The rearrangement links TRBV7-2 to TRBJ2-7, with 10 nucleotides matching TRBD1. Germline loops: CDR1 SGHTA, CDR2 FQGNSA. This CDR3 contains 15 residues. V dropped 1 base and J dropped 7; count of bases not matched to a gene: 7. CDR3 protein: CASSLEVTGGGEQYF. CDR3 bases: TGTGCCAGCAGCTTAGAAGTGACAGGGGGCGGAGAGCAGTACTTC.

The J gene is TRBJ1-5, the V gene TRBV7-9; D remains ambiguous. CDR1 SEHNR and CDR2 FQNEAQ come from the germline V gene (reference sequence). This CDR3 is built from 13 residues. The V end lost 2 bases, the J end lost 4 bases, and 6 bases lay between the germline ends. CDR3 protein: CASSLKGNQPQHF. In DNA form, the CDR3 reads TGTGCCAGCAGCTTAAAAGGAAATCAGCCCCAGCATTTT.

The J gene is TRBJ2-5, the V gene TRBV4-3; 9 bases map to TRBD2. Germline V gene sequence: CDR1 LGHNA, CDR2 YSLEER. J was trimmed by 4 bases and V by 1 base; bases with no gene match: 7. The CDR3 extends over 16 amino acids. The CDR3 here is CASSQAPSGAGETQYF. The CDR3 DNA reads TGCGCCAGCAGCCAAGCCCCTAGCGGGGCAGGAGAGACCCAGTACTTC.

This rearrangement joins TRBV19 to TRBJ1-2, with a possible D match to TRBD1 (6 bases). Germline V gene lookup returns CDR1 LNHDA and CDR2 SQIVND (reference sequence). The CDR3 is 15 residues long. V gave up 3 bases and J gave up 6 bases, with 17 bases separating them. CDR3 residues: CASSISARGLDGYTF. The CDR3 coding sequence is TGTGCCAGTAGTATCTCCGCCAGGGGCTTGGATGGCTACACCTTC.

The chain couples TRBV19 to TRBJ1-5; D might be TRBD1 (5 bases). V dropped 3 bases and J dropped 6 bases, with 12 bases sitting between them. The germline V gene encodes CDR1 LNHDA and CDR2 SQIVND (reference sequence). CDR3 length equals 14 residues. The CDR3 coding sequence is TGTGCCAGTAGTATCGGGGGGGGTAGTCAGCCCCAGCATTTT. It yields the protein CASSIGGGSQPQHF.

As DNA, the CDR3 is TGTGCCAGCTCACCTTTGACTGCCGGGGAGCAGTACTTC. Residues: CASSPLTAGEQYF. V usage is TRBV18 and J usage is TRBJ2-7; D is uncertain. Germline V gene lookup returns CDR1 KGHSH and CDR2 LQKENI. The CDR3 contains 13 residues. V gave up 3 bases and J gave up 7 bases, with 13 bases separating them.